Reported below is one T cell receptor beta chain. The data were taken from a study of T cell changes during pregnancy in multiple sclerosis. Germline V gives CDR1 SEHNR, CDR2 FQNEAQ (reference sequence). The CDR3 has 14 residues. V was trimmed by 5 bases and J by 0 bases, leaving 10 bases between them. The method was immunoSEQ multiplex PCR; TCRdb's version includes in-frame clones alone and lacks a portion of them. The sample has 85,000 to 90,000 clones; nearly 95% are singletons. The source material was peripheral blood, sampled after pregnancy. The chain carries TRBV7-9 and TRBJ1-1; weak D call: TRBD1 (5 bases). The receptor's source is a female donor in good health, enrolled as a control in a pregnancy study. CDR3 bases: TGTGCCAGCAGCACGAAGACAGTGAACACTGAAGCTTTCTTT. This translates into CASSTKTVNTEAFF.